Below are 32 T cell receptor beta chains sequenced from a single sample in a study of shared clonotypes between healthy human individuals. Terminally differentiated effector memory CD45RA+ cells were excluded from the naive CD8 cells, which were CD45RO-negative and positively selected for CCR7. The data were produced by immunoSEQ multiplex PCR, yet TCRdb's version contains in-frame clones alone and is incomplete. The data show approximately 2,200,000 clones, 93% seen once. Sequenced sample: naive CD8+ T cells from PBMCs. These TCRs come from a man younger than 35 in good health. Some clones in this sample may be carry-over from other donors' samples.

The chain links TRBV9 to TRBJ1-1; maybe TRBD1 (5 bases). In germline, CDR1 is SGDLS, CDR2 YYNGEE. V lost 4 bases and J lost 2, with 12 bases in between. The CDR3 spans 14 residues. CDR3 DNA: TGTGCCAGCAGCCCCCGACAGTTTAACACTGAAGCTTTCTTT. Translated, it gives CASSPRQFNTEAFF.

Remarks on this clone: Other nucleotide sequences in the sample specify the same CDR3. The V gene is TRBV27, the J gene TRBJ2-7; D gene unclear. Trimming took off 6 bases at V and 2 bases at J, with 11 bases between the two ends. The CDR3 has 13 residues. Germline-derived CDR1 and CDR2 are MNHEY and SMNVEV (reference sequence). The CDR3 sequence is CASRPGTAYEQYF. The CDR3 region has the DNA TGTGCCAGCAGGCCCGGAACAGCCTACGAGCAGTACTTC.

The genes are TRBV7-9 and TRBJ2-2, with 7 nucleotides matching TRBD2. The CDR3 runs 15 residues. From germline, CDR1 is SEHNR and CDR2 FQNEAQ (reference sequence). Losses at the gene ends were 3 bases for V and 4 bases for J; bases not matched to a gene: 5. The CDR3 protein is CASSLGGRVTGELFF. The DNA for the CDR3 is TGTGCCAGCAGCTTGGGCGGGAGAGTCACCGGGGAGCTGTTTTTT.

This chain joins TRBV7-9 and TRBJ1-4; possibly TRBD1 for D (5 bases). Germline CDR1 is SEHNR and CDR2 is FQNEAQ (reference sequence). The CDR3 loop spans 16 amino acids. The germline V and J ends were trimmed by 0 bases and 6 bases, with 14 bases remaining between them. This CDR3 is CASSLAFEGRHEKLFF. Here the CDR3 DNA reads TGTGCCAGCAGCTTAGCGTTTGAGGGGAGGCATGAAAAACTGTTTTTT. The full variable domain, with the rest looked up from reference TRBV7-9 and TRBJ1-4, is DTGVSQNPRHKITKRGQNVTFRCDPISEHNRLYWYRQTLGQGPEFLTYFQNEAQLEKSRLLSDRFSAERPKGSFSTLEIQRTEQGDSAMYLCASSLAFEGRHEKLFFGSGTQLSVL.

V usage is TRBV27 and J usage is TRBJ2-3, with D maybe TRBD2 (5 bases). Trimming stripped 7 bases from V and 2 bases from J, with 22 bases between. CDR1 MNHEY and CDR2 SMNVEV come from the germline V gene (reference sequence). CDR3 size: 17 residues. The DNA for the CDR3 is TGTGCCAGCACCCCCTCGAGCGGCGAGACGTTCACAGATACGCAGTATTTT. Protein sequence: CASTPSSGETFTDTQYF.

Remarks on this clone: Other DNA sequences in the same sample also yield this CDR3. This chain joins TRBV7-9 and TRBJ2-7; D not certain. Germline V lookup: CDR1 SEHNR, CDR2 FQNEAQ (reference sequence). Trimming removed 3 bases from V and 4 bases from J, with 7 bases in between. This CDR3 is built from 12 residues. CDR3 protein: CASSFGSYEQYF. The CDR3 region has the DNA TGTGCCAGCAGCTTTGGTTCTTACGAGCAGTACTTC.

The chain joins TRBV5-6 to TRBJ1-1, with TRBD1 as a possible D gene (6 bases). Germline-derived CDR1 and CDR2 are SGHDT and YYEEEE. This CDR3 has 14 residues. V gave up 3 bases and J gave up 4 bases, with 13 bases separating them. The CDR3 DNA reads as TGTGCCAGCAGCTGGGGGCAGGGAGCCACTGAAGCTTTCTTT. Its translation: CASSWGQGATEAFF.

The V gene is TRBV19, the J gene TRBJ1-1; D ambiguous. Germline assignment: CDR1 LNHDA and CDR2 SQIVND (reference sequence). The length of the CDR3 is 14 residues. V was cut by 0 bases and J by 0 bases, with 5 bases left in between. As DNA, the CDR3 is TGTGCCAGTAGTATAGATGGTATGAACACTGAAGCTTTCTTT. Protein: CASSIDGMNTEAFF.

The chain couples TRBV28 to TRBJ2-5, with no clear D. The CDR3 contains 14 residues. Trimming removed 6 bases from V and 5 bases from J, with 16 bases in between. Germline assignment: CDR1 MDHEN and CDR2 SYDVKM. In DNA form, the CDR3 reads TGTGCCAGCAGAGGGATTTTTGCTTGGGAGACCCAGTACTTC. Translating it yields CASRGIFAWETQYF. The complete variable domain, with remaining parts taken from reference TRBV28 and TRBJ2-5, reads DVKVTQSSRYLVKRTGEKVFLECVQDMDHENMFWYRQDPGLGLRLIYFSYDVKMKEKGDIPEGYSVSREKKERFSLILESASTNQTSMYLCASRGIFAWETQYFGPGTRLLVL.

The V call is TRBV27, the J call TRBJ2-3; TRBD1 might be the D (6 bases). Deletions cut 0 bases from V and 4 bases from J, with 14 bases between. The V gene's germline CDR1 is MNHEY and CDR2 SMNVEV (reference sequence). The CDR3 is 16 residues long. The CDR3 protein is CASSLSSRGRPDTQYF. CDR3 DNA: TGTGCCAGCAGTTTATCCTCCAGGGGCCGGCCAGATACGCAGTATTTT.

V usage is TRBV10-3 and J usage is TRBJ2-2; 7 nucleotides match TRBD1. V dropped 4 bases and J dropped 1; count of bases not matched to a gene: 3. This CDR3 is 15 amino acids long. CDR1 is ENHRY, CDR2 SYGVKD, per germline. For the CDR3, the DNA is TGTGCCATCAGTGCAAGGACAGGGAACACCGGGGAGCTGTTTTTT. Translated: CAISARTGNTGELFF.

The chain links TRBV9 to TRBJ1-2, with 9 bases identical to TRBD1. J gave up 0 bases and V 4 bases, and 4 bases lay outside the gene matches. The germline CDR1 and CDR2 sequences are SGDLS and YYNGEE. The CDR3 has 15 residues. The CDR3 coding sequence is TGTGCCAGCAGCAAGACAGGGGGAGCTAACTATGGCTACACCTTC. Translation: CASSKTGGANYGYTF.

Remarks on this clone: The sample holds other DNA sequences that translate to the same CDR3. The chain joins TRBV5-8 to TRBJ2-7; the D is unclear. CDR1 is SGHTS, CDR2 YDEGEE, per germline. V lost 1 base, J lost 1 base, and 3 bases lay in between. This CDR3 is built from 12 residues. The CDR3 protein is CASSLRSYEQYF. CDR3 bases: TGTGCCAGCAGCTTGAGGTCCTACGAGCAGTACTTC.

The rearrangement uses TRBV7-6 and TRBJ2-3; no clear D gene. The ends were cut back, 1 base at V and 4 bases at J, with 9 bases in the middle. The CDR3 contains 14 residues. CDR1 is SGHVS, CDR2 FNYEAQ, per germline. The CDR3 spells CASSLEVVADTQYF. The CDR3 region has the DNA TGTGCCAGCAGCTTAGAGGTGGTCGCAGATACGCAGTATTTT.

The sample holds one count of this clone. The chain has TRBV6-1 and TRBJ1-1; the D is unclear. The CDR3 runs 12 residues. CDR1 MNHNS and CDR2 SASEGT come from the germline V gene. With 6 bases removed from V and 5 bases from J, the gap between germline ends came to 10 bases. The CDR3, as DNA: TGTGCCAGCAGACTCGGAGGGACTGAAGCTTTCTTT. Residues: CASRLGGTEAFF.

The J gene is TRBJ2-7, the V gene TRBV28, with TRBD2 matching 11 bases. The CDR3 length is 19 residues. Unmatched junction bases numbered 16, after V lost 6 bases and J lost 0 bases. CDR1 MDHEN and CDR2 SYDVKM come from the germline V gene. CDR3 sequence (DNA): TGTGCCAGCAGCACAAGGGACAGTGCGACTAGCGGGATCTCCTACGAGCAGTACTTC. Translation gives CASSTRDSATSGISYEQYF. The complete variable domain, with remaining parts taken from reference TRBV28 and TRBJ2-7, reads DVKVTQSSRYLVKRTGEKVFLECVQDMDHENMFWYRQDPGLGLRLIYFSYDVKMKEKGDIPEGYSVSREKKERFSLILESASTNQTSMYLCASSTRDSATSGISYEQYFGPGTRLTVT.

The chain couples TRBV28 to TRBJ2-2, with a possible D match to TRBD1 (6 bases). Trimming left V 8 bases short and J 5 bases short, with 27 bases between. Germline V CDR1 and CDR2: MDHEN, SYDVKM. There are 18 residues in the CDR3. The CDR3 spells CASQVSQGRRRFTGELFF. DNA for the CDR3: TGTGCCAGCCAAGTTTCACAGGGTCGCCGGAGATTTACCGGGGAGCTGTTTTTT.

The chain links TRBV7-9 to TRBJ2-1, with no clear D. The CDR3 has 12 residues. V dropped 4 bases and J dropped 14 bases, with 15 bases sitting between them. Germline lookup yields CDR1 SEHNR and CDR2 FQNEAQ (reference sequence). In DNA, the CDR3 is TGTGCCAGCAGCTCCGCCCTAGGGATCAAGTTCTTC. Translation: CASSSALGIKFF.

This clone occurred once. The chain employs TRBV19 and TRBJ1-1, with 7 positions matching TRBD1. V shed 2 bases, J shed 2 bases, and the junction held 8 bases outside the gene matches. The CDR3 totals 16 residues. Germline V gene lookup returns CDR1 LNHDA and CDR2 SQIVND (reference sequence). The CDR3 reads CASSIKPGQPNTEAFF. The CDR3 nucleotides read TGTGCCAGTAGTATAAAGCCGGGACAGCCCAACACTGAAGCTTTCTTT.

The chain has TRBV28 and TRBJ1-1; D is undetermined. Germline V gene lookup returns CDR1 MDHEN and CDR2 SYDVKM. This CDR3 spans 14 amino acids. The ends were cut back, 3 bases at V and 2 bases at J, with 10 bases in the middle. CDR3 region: CASSFYDTNTEAFF. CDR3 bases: TGTGCCAGCAGTTTTTATGATACTAACACTGAAGCTTTCTTT.

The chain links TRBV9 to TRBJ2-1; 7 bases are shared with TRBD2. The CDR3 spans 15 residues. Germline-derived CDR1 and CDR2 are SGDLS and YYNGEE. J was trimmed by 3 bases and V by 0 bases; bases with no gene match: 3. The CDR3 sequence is CASSVAKRGYNEQFF. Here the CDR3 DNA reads TGTGCCAGCAGCGTAGCAAAGCGGGGCTACAATGAGCAGTTCTTC. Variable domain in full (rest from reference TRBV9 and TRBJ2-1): DSGVTQTPKHLITATGQRVTLRCSPRSGDLSVYWYQQSLDQGLQFLIQYYNGEERAKGNILERFSAQQFPDLHSELNLSSLELGDSALYFCASSVAKRGYNEQFFGPGTRLTVL.

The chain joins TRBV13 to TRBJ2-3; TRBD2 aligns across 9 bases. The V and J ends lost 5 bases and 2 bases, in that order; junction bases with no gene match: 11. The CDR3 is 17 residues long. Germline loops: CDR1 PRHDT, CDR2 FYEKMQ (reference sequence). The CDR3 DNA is TGTGCCAGCAGCCGGGAAGGGCTAGCGGGGACCACAGATACGCAGTATTTT. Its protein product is CASSREGLAGTTDTQYF.

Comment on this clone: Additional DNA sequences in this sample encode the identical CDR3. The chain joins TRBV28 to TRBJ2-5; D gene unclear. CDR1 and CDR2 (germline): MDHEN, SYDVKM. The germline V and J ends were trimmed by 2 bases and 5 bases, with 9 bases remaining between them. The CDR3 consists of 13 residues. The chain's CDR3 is CASSLGPRETQYF. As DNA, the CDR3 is TGTGCCAGCAGTTTAGGCCCCAGGGAGACCCAGTACTTC.

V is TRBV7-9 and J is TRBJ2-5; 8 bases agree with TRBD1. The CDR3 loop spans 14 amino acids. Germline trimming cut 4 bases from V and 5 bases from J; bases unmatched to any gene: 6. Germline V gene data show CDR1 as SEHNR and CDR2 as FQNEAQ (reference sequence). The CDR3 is CASSSRTGMETQYF. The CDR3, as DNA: TGTGCCAGCAGCTCGAGGACAGGGATGGAGACCCAGTACTTC.

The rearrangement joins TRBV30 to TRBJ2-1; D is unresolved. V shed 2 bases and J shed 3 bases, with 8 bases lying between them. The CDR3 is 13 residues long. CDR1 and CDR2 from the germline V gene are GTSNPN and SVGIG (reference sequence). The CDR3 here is CAWSLGYYNEQFF. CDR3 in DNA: TGTGCCTGGAGTCTAGGCTACTACAATGAGCAGTTCTTC.

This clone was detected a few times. DNA for the CDR3: TGCGCCAGCAGCCAAGCGAACGGCTACACCTTC. This translates into CASSQANGYTF. V usage is TRBV4-1 and J usage is TRBJ1-2, with D unclear. Germline-derived CDR1 and CDR2 are MGHRA and YSYEKL. The germline V and J ends were trimmed by 1 base and 8 bases, with 5 bases remaining between them. The CDR3 is made up of 11 amino acids.

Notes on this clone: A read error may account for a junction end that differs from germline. CDR3 in DNA: TGTGCCAGCAGTACCAAAGAGGGATCTCGCGGAAAACCATCTCCAAACTTC. Translation gives CASSTKEGSRGKPSPNF. V and J are TRBV27 and TRBJ2-5, with D perhaps matching TRBD2 (5 bases). Germline V gene data show CDR1 as MNHEY and CDR2 as SMNVEV (reference sequence). The CDR3 has 17 amino acids.

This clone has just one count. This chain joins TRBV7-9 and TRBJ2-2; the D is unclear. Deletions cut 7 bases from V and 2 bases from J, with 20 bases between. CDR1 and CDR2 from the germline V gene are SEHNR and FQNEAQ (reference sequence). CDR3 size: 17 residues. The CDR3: CASTSRLSSYNTGELFF. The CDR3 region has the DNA TGTGCCAGCACTTCGAGGCTGTCGAGTTACAACACCGGGGAGCTGTTTTTT.

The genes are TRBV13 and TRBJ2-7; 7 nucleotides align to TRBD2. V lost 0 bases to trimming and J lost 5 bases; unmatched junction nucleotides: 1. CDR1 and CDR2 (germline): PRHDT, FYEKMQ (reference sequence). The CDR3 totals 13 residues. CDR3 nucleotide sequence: TGTGCCAGCAGCTTAGGCGGGAGGAACGAGCAGTACTTC. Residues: CASSLGGRNEQYF.

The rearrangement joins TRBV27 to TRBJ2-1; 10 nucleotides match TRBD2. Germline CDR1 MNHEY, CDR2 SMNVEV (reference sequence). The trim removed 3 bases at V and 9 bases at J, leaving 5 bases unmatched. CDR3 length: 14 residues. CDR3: CASSLLAGAGEQFF. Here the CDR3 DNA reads TGTGCCAGCAGTTTGCTAGCGGGAGCCGGTGAGCAGTTCTTC.

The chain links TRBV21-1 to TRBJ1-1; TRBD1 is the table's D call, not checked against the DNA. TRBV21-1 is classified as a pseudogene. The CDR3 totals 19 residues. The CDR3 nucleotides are TGTGCCAGCAGCAAAGTAGAGGGACAGGGGGCGGCCGGGGACACTGAAGCTTTCTTT. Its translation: CASSKVEGQGAAGDTEAFF.

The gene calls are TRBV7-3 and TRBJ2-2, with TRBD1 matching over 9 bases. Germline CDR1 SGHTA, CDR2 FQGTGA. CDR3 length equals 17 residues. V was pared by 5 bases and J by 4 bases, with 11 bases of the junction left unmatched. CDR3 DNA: TGTGCCAGCAGCAAAGATCGGGACAGGGAAACCACCGGGGAGCTGTTTTTT. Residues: CASSKDRDRETTGELFF.